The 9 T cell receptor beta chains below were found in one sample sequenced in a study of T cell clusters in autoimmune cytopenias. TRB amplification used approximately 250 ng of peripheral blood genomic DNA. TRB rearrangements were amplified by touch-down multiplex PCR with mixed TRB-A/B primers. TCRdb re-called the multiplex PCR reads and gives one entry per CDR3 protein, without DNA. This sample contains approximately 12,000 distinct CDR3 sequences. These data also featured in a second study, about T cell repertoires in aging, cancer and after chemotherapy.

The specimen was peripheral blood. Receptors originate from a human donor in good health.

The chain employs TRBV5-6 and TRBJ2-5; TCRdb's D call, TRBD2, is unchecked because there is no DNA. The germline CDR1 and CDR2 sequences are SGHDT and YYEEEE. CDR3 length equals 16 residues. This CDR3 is CASSSGLAGTQETQYF.

CDR3 region: CASALGGMNTEAFF. The J gene is TRBJ1-1, the V gene TRBV6-2 or TRBV6-3. The CDR3 is made up of 14 amino acids. Germline loops: CDR1 MNHEY, CDR2 SVGEGT.

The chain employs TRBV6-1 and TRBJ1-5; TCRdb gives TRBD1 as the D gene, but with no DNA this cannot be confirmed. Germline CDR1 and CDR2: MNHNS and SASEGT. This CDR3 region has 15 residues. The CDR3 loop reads CASRGGLGGNQPQHF.

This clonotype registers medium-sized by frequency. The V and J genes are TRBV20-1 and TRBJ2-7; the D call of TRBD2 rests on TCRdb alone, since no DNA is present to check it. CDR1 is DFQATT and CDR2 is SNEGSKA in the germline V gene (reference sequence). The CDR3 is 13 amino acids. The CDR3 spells CSARDATRGEQYF.

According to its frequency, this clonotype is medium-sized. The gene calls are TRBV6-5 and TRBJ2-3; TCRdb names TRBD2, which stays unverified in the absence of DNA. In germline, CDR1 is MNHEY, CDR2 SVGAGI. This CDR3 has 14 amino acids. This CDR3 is CASSPLAGVDTQYF.

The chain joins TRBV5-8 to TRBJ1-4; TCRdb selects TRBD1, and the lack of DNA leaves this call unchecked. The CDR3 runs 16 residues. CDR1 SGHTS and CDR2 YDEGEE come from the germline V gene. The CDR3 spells CASSLGISQGVEKLFF.

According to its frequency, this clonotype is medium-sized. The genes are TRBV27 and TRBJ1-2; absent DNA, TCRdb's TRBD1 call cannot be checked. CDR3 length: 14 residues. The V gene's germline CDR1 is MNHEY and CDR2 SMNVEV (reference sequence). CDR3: CASSAEPARRYYTF.

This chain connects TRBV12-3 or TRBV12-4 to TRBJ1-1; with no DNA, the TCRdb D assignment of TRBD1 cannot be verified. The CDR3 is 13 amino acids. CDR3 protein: CASSFNRDTEAFF.

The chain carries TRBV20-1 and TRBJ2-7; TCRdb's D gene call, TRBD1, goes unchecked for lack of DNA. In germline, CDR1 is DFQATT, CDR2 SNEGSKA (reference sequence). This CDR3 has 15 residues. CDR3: CSARRATGDPYEQYF.